Listed below are T cell receptor beta chains from one sample, sequenced in a study of T cell responses to AZD1222 COVID-19 vaccine. Data came from immunoSEQ multiplex PCR; TCRdb stores just in-frame clones and leaves some out. The sample has under 150,000 clones, roughly 88% seen once. The input for sequencing was peripheral blood, taken on day 0 of MenACWY control vaccination. The origin of the receptors is an adult in good health. The CDR3 runs from the conserved cysteine through the conserved F or W. Fields, in order: J gene, D gene, clone size, V gene, CDR3 protein, CDR3 DNA. A D gene is named only where the DNA matches it firmly. For some rows the clone size is stated as once, few or many, or as a class when expanded; others skip it.

TRBJ2-1 | TRBD2 | . | TRBV4-2 | CASSNGLAGNEQFF | TGTGCCAGCAGCAACGGACTAGCGGGCAATGAGCAGTTCTTC
TRBJ2-3 | . | . | TRBV4-1 | CASSQSRAGADTQYF | TGCGCCAGCAGCCAAAGCAGGGCTGGCGCAGATACGCAGTATTTT
TRBJ2-1 | . | few | TRBV18 | CASSAIAGQRGSYNEQFF | TGTGCCAGCTCCGCTATCGCGGGACAAAGGGGCTCCTACAATGAGCAGTTCTTC
TRBJ1-5 | . | once | TRBV2 | CASSDRRGNQPQHF | TGTGCCAGCAGTGATAGACGGGGCAATCAGCCCCAGCATTTT
TRBJ2-3 | . | . | TRBV3-1/TRBV3-2 | CASSQERPDTQYF | TGTGCCAGCAGCCAAGAACGCCCAGATACGCAGTATTTT
TRBJ2-5 | TRBD1 | . | TRBV5-4 | CASSTPGQGETQYF | TGTGCCAGCAGCACCCCCGGACAGGGGGAGACCCAGTACTTC
TRBJ1-1 | TRBD1 | . | TRBV6-5 | CASSYEPLTGTFF | TGTGCCAGCAGTTACGAGCCACTGACAGGGACTTTCTTT
TRBJ2-6 | . | . | TRBV24-1 | CATSDPRPGANVLTF | TGTGCCACCAGTGATCCGCGTCCTGGGGCCAACGTCCTGACTTTC
TRBJ1-2 | TRBD1 | once | TRBV5-6 | CASSSRQGLPYGYTF | TGTGCCAGCAGCTCACGACAGGGCTTACCGTATGGCTACACCTTC
TRBJ2-7 | TRBD2 | . | TRBV5-1 | CASSLGTSSGGIYEQYF | TGCGCCAGCAGTTTGGGCACCTCGAGCGGGGGGATTTACGAGCAGTACTTC
TRBJ2-7 | . | . | TRBV28 | CATVPGATYEQYF | TGTGCCACCGTCCCGGGGGCTACCTACGAGCAGTACTTC
TRBJ2-7 | . | . | TRBV2 | CASKSIYEQYF | TGTGCCAGCAAATCCATTTACGAGCAGTACTTC
TRBJ2-1 | . | . | TRBV3-1/TRBV3-2 | CASSQDGGFGNEQFF | TGTGCCAGCAGCCAAGACGGAGGGTTTGGTAATGAGCAGTTCTTC
TRBJ2-7 | TRBD2 | . | TRBV30 | CAWRSAGGLRVQYF | TGTGCCTGGAGATCGGCGGGAGGACTACGGGTGCAGTACTTC
TRBJ2-2 | . | . | TRBV5-5 | CASSLKDTGELFF | TGTGCCAGCAGCTTGAAAGACACCGGGGAGCTGTTTTTT
TRBJ2-2 | . | . | TRBV25-1 | CASSQQGGNTGELFF | TGTGCCAGCAGTCAACAGGGTGGTAACACCGGGGAGCTGTTTTTT
TRBJ1-1 | . | . | TRBV28 | CASSLSIRGNTEAFF | TGTGCCAGCAGTTTATCCATTCGGGGGAACACTGAAGCTTTCTTT
TRBJ1-1 | . | . | TRBV3-1/TRBV3-2 | CASRDGFLVNTEAFF | TGTGCCAGCAGGGACGGGTTCTTAGTGAACACTGAAGCTTTCTTT
TRBJ2-7 | TRBD2 | . | TRBV5-4 | CASSLGIGRADEQYF | TGTGCCAGCAGCTTGGGGATCGGGAGGGCCGACGAGCAGTACTTC
TRBJ1-4 | . | few | TRBV28 | CASTGGANEKLFF | TGTGCCAGCACGGGGGGGGCTAATGAAAAACTGTTTTTT
TRBJ1-2 | . | . | TRBV6-6 | CASSGGGGNYGYTF | TGTGCCAGCAGTGGGGGGGGTGGAAACTATGGCTACACCTTC
TRBJ2-7 | TRBD1 | . | TRBV25-1 | CASSEDLGQGYEQYF | TGTGCCAGCAGTGAGGATCTAGGACAGGGTTACGAGCAGTACTTC
TRBJ1-3 | . | . | TRBV5-1 | CASSLAERLSGNTIYF | TGCGCCAGCAGCTTGGCCGAGAGACTCTCTGGAAACACCATATATTTT
TRBJ1-1 | . | . | TRBV29-1 | CSSGEAFF | TGCAGCTCAGGGGAAGCTTTCTTT
TRBJ2-5 | TRBD1 | . | TRBV5-4 | CASSPGRRGYQETQYF | TGTGCCAGCAGCCCCGGACGCAGGGGGTACCAAGAGACCCAGTACTTC
TRBJ2-7 | TRBD2 | . | TRBV29-1 | CSVSGGSIYEQYF | TGCAGCGTTTCGGGGGGGAGTATCTACGAGCAGTACTTC
TRBJ2-2 | . | . | TRBV19 | CASRGTYTGELFF | TGTGCCAGTAGAGGGACGTACACCGGGGAGCTGTTTTTT
TRBJ2-7 | . | . | TRBV21-1 | CASSKAYRREPVSTGEQYF | TGTGCCAGCAGCAAAGCGTATCGGCGGGAGCCGGTCTCTACGGGCGAGCAGTACTTC
TRBJ1-3 | . | . | TRBV27 | CASSFRPRGGNTIYF | TGTGCCAGCAGTTTTCGGCCCCGAGGCGGAAACACCATATATTTT
TRBJ1-1 | . | . | TRBV29-1 | CSTRGGTEAFF | TGCAGTACAAGGGGGGGAACTGAAGCTTTCTTT
TRBJ2-5 | . | . | TRBV2 | CASSEWIVGSVETQYF | TGTGCCAGCAGTGAATGGATCGTGGGGTCTGTAGAGACCCAGTACTTC
TRBJ2-2 | . | . | TRBV27 | CASSFFGPGLAGETGELFF | .
TRBJ2-6 | . | . | TRBV5-1 | CASSTNGGSGANVLTF | TGCGCCAGCAGCACAAATGGGGGCTCTGGGGCCAACGTCCTGACTTTC
TRBJ1-2 | . | . | TRBV12-3/TRBV12-4 | CASTLGGGYGYTF | TGTGCCAGCACCCTGGGGGGGGGCTATGGCTACACCTTC
TRBJ2-2 | . | once | TRBV28 | CASSLFLRGTGRSRELFF | TGTGCCAGCAGTTTATTTTTAAGGGGAACAGGGAGAAGCAGGGAGCTGTTTTTT
TRBJ2-3 | . | . | TRBV2 | CASSGPLRAAPTDTQYF | TGTGCCAGCAGTGGCCCCTTGAGGGCGGCCCCCACAGATACGCAGTATTTT
TRBJ1-2 | TRBD1 | few | TRBV7-8 | CASSLGVGGQLYGYTF | TGTGCCAGCAGCTTAGGAGTAGGGGGACAGCTTTATGGCTACACCTTC
TRBJ2-1 | . | . | TRBV2 | CASSPRGSHEQFF | TGTGCCAGCAGTCCCCGGGGGTCGCATGAGCAGTTCTTC
TRBJ2-1 | . | . | TRBV18 | CASSPSVTHYNEQFF | TGTGCCAGCTCACCTAGCGTTACTCACTACAATGAGCAGTTCTTC
TRBJ2-7 | . | . | TRBV27 | CASSPQGRTYEQYF | TGTGCCAGCAGTCCACAGGGACGAACATACGAGCAGTACTTC
TRBJ2-6 | . | . | TRBV3-1/TRBV3-2 | CASSQGTRFTSGANVLTF | TGTGCCAGCAGCCAAGGGACACGTTTTACCTCTGGGGCCAACGTCCTGACTTTC
TRBJ1-2 | TRBD1 | . | TRBV13 | CASSLIGTGVNYGYTF | TGTGCCAGCAGCCTAATAGGGACAGGGGTTAACTATGGCTACACCTTC
TRBJ1-1 | TRBD1 | . | TRBV14 | CASSQVILGGNTEAFF | TGTGCCAGCAGCCAAGTAATATTAGGGGGCAACACTGAAGCTTTCTTT
TRBJ2-7 | TRBD2 | . | TRBV15 | CATSRVGVERLAGDYEQYF | TGTGCCACCAGCAGAGTTGGCGTTGAACGACTAGCGGGGGACTACGAGCAGTACTTC
TRBJ2-7 | . | . | TRBV6-6 | CASSYPSGEGGEQYF | TGTGCCAGCAGTTACCCGAGCGGTGAAGGAGGCGAGCAGTACTTC
TRBJ2-5 | TRBD1 | once | TRBV19 | CANNRDRGHQETQYF | TGTGCCAATAACCGGGACAGGGGACATCAAGAGACCCAGTACTTC
TRBJ1-3 | TRBD1 | . | TRBV6-5 | CASSRPPTGDLYF | TGTGCCAGCAGTCGACCACCGACAGGGGACCTATATTTT
TRBJ2-1 | . | once | TRBV28 | CASSLMGSLLRSYNEQFF | TGTGCCAGCAGTTTAATGGGAAGCTTGCTACGCTCCTACAATGAGCAGTTCTTC
TRBJ2-5 | . | . | TRBV19 | CASKRGGPQETQYF | TGTGCCAGTAAAAGGGGGGGGCCCCAGGAGACCCAGTACTTC